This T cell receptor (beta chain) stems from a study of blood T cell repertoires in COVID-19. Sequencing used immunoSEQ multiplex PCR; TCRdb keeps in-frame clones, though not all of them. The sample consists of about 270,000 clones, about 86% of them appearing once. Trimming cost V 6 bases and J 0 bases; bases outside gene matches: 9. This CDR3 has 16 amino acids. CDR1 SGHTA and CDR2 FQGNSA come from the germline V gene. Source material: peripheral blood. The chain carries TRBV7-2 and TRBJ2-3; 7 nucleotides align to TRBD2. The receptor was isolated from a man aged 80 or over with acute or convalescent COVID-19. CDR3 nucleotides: TGTGCCAGCAGACCCACGGGGGGACTCAGCACAGATACGCAGTATTTT. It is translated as CASRPTGGLSTDTQYF.